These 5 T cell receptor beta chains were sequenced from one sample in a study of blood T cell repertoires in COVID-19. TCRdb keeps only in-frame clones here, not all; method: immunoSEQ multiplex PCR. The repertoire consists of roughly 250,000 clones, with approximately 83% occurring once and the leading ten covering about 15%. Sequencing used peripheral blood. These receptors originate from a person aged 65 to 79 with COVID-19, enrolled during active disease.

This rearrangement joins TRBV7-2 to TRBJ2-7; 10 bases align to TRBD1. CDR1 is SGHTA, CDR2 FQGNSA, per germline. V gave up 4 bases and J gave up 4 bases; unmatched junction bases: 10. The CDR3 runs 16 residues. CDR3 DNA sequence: TGTGCCAGCAGCTCCTCCCGGGACAGGGGTAGATACGAGCAGTACTTC. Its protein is CASSSSRDRGRYEQYF.

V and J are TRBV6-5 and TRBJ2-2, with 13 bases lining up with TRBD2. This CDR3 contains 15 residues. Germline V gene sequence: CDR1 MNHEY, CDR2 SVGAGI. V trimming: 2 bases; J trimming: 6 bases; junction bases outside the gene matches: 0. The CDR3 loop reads CASSYGLAGAGELFF. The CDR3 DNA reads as TGTGCCAGCAGTTACGGACTAGCGGGGGCCGGGGAGCTGTTTTTT.

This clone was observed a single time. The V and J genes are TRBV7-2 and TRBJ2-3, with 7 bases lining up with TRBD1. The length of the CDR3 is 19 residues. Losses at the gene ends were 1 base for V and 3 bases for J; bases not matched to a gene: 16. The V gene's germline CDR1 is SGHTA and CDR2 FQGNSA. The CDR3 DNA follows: TGTGCCAGCAGCTTAGTACGAGTGGGTGACAGGGCATTTACAGATACGCAGTATTTT. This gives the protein CASSLVRVGDRAFTDTQYF.

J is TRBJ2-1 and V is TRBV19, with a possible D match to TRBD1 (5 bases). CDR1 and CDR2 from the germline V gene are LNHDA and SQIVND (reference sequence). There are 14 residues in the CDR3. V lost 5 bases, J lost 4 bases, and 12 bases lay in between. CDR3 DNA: TGTGCCAGTAGTCCGCCGGACATTTACAATGAGCAGTTCTTC. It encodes CASSPPDIYNEQFF.

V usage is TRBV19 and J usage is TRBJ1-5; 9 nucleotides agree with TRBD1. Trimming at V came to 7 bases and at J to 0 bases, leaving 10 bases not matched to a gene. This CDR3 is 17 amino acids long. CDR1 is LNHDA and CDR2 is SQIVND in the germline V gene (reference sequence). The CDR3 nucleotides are TGTGCCAGTACTGTGCTTGGGACAGGGTATAGCAATCAGCCCCAGCATTTT. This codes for CASTVLGTGYSNQPQHF.